A selection of T cell receptor beta chains follows, all from one sample in a study of graft-versus-host responses after intestinal transplantation. Repertoires were generated with immunoSEQ multiplex PCR, while TCRdb's copy carries only in-frame clones and drops some. The profile shows about 120,000 clones, approximately 95% of them singletons. Their antigen targets remain unknown. The input for sequencing was unstimulated CD8+ T cells sorted from spleen or lymph node cells, taken before intestinal transplant. The receptors were sampled from a human donor who received an intestinal transplant. The CDR3 runs from the conserved cysteine through the conserved F or W. The D gene is left open where the match is weak. Expanded clones get a size class; other rows say once, few or many, or leave the size out.

TRBV5-1	NA	NA	12	TRBJ2-7	TGCGCCAGCAGCTCGAACGGCGACGAGCAGTACTTC	CASSSNGDEQYF
TRBV7-2	NA	once	13	TRBJ2-7	TGTGCCAGCAGCCCAGGTTTAAACTACGAGCAGTACTTC	CASSPGLNYEQYF
TRBV29-1	NA	NA	14	TRBJ1-1	TGCAGCGTTGAAGGGGGGGACTCCGACACTGAAGCTTTCTTT	CSVEGGDSDTEAFF
TRBV2	TRBD2	NA	12	TRBJ2-7	TGTGCCACCAGTAGCGGGAGGGACGAGCAGTACTTC	CATSSGRDEQYF
TRBV12-5	NA	NA	16	TRBJ1-3	TGTGCTAGTGGTTTCGGGGGCCTAAGCTCTGGAAACACCATATATTTT	CASGFGGLSSGNTIYF
TRBV7-2	NA	NA	13	TRBJ2-7	TGTGCCAGCAGCCCAGGGCCAAGGTACGAGCAGTACTTC	CASSPGPRYEQYF
TRBV9	TRBD2	NA	15	TRBJ2-1	TGTGCCAGCAGCCCCAGCCTAGCGGTGAACAATGAGCAGTTCTTC	CASSPSLAVNNEQFF
TRBV5-1	NA	NA	16	TRBJ2-3	TGCGCCAGCAGCTTGAGGGCCGTCTCAAGCACAGATACGCAGTATTTT	CASSLRAVSSTDTQYF
TRBV4-2	NA	NA	14	TRBJ2-1	TGTGCCAGCAGCCCGGCCGGGTCTGACACGGGGCAGTTCTTC	CASSPAGSDTGQFF
TRBV25-1	TRBD2	NA	15	TRBJ2-7	TGTGCCAGCAGTGAATGGGGAGGGGTGGCCTACGAGCAGTACTTC	CASSEWGGVAYEQYF
TRBV27	NA	NA	15	TRBJ2-1	TGTGCCAGCAGTTTAGGTTTGACAGTTTACAATGAGCAGTTCTTC	CASSLGLTVYNEQFF
TRBV19	TRBD2	NA	16	TRBJ2-3	TGTGCCAGTAGTATTGGGCTAGCGGGAGTGGCAGATACGCAGTATTTT	CASSIGLAGVADTQYF
TRBV2	NA	NA	13	TRBJ2-5	TGTGCCAGCAGTGCTGGAACGGGGGAGACCCAGTACTTC	CASSAGTGETQYF
TRBV28	NA	NA	14	TRBJ1-2	TGTGCCAGCAGTTTATCAAATCCCAACTATGGCTACACCTTC	CASSLSNPNYGYTF
TRBV27	NA	NA	15	TRBJ1-5	TGTGCCAGCAGTTTCTCCCTTTCGAGCAATCAGCCCCAGCATTTT	CASSFSLSSNQPQHF
TRBV19	NA	NA	14	TRBJ2-2	TGTGCCAGTAGTATGGGACCTAACACCGGGGAGCTGTTTTTT	CASSMGPNTGELFF
TRBV28	NA	NA	14	TRBJ2-5	TGTGCCAGCAGTATTTACCCTTCGAGCGCTCTCCAGTACTTC	CASSIYPSSALQYF
TRBV5-6	NA	NA	16	TRBJ2-7	TGTGCCAGCAGCTTGGCATCGGGCCTTTTCTCCTACGAGCAGTACTTC	CASSLASGLFSYEQYF